A selection of T cell receptor beta chains follows, all from one sample in a study of blood T cell repertoires in COVID-19. Clones were read by immunoSEQ multiplex PCR, and TCRdb kept only the in-frame ones, dropping some. Found here are over 95,000 clones, 80% to 85% of them singletons; the top ten hold about 2%. Sequencing used peripheral blood. The source is a man between 65 and 80 years old with active or convalescent COVID-19. Each CDR3 is given with its conserved first and last residue. The D gene is left open where the match is weak. The listing skips clone size in some rows; elsewhere it reads once, few, many or a size class.

V gene	clone size	J gene	D gene	CDR3 protein	CDR3 DNA
TRBV12-3/TRBV12-4	.	TRBJ1-5	.	CASSLGQHQPQHF	TGTGCCAGCAGTTTGGGGCAGCATCAGCCCCAGCATTTT
TRBV5-1	.	TRBJ2-6	TRBD1	CASREQGSGANVLTF	TGCGCCAGCAGAGAACAGGGGTCTGGGGCCAACGTCCTGACTTTC
TRBV30	once	TRBJ1-2	.	CAWATASGGYTF	TGTGCCTGGGCTACTGCTTCGGGGGGCTACACCTTC
TRBV27	.	TRBJ1-1	TRBD1	CASSPWTGPNTEAFF	TGTGCCAGCAGTCCATGGACAGGACCGAACACTGAAGCTTTCTTT
TRBV7-6	.	TRBJ2-5	TRBD2	CASSLAGGSPQETQYF	TGTGCCAGCAGTCTAGCGGGGGGTTCACCCCAAGAGACCCAGTACTTC
TRBV30	.	TRBJ2-5	TRBD2	CACQRAGVRRAETQYF	TGTGCCTGCCAGCGGGCGGGGGTTAGACGGGCAGAGACCCAGTACTTC
TRBV27	.	TRBJ2-3	.	CASSPLAGNTQYF	TGTGCCAGCAGCCCTCTCGCGGGGAATACGCAGTATTTT
TRBV30	.	TRBJ1-2	.	CAWSVPQGWGGGTGYTF	TGTGCCTGGAGTGTACCCCAGGGTTGGGGTGGTGGAACGGGCTACACCTTC
TRBV9	.	TRBJ2-7	.	CASSVGSSSDYEQYF	TGTGCCAGCAGCGTAGGTTCTAGCTCAGACTACGAGCAGTACTTC
TRBV5-1	.	TRBJ1-3	.	CASSLAGLSGNTIYF	TGCGCCAGCAGCTTGGCTGGACTCTCTGGAAACACCATATATTTT
TRBV11-2	.	TRBJ2-7	.	CASRSVDSYEQYF	TGTGCTTCCCGGAGCGTAGACTCCTACGAGCAGTACTTC
TRBV5-1	.	TRBJ2-5	TRBD2	CASSPGGRETQYF	TGCGCCAGCAGCCCGGGGGGAAGGGAGACCCAGTACTTC
TRBV29-1	few	TRBJ1-4	.	CSGLDSGNEKLFF	TGCAGCGGACTGGACAGTGGGAATGAAAAACTGTTTTTT
TRBV5-1	.	TRBJ2-3	TRBD1	CASSWDRDVDTQYF	TGCGCCAGCAGCTGGGACAGGGATGTGGATACGCAGTATTTT
TRBV5-4	.	TRBJ1-1	.	CASSLEAGHTEAFF	TGTGCCAGCAGCTTGGAGGCAGGGCACACTGAAGCTTTCTTT
TRBV30	.	TRBJ1-2	.	CAWVQGSYGYTF	TGTGCCTGGGTACAGGGTTCCTATGGCTACACCTTC
TRBV5-1	.	TRBJ1-1	TRBD1	CASSETGGHTEAFF	TGCGCCAGCAGCGAAACAGGGGGCCACACTGAAGCTTTCTTT
TRBV19	.	TRBJ2-1	.	CASTGGQKGNEQFF	TGTGCCAGTACGGGCGGGCAGAAGGGCAATGAGCAGTTCTTC
TRBV5-1	.	TRBJ1-3	.	CASSLGEAASGNTIYF	TGCGCCAGCAGCTTGGGAGAGGCTGCCTCTGGAAACACCATATATTTT
TRBV6-5	.	TRBJ2-7	TRBD1	CASRRGQGALNEQYF	TGTGCCAGCAGACGGGGACAGGGGGCTTTAAACGAGCAGTACTTC
TRBV28	.	TRBJ1-2	.	CASGGTNYGYTF	TGTGCCAGCGGGGGCACTAACTATGGCTACACCTTC
TRBV4-1	.	TRBJ2-4	.	CASSQATIQYF	TGCGCCAGCAGCCAAGCTACCATTCAGTACTTC
TRBV6-5	.	TRBJ2-7	.	CASSTGTPKAYEQYF	TGTGCCAGCAGTACCGGGACTCCTAAAGCCTACGAGCAGTACTTC
TRBV3-1/TRBV3-2	.	TRBJ2-2	.	CASSLRNQVSYTGELFF	TGTGCCAGCAGCCTCAGAAACCAAGTCTCATACACCGGGGAGCTGTTTTTT
TRBV30	.	TRBJ1-1	.	CAWSVRQNTEAFF	TGTGCCTGGAGTGTAAGACAAAACACTGAAGCTTTCTTT
TRBV30	.	TRBJ1-1	.	CAWTSQVNTEAFF	TGTGCCTGGACTTCCCAGGTGAACACTGAAGCTTTCTTT
TRBV11-2	.	TRBJ2-3	.	CASSPSGTVQDTQYF	TGTGCCAGCAGTCCTTCCGGGACTGTACAAGATACGCAGTATTTT
TRBV7-3	.	TRBJ2-7	.	CASSLGGGSYEQYF	TGTGCCAGCAGCTTAGGCGGTGGCTCCTACGAGCAGTACTTC
TRBV11-1	.	TRBJ1-2	.	CASSSRVFYGYTF	TGTGCCAGCAGCTCTCGGGTCTTCTATGGCTACACCTTC
TRBV5-6	few	TRBJ1-4	.	CASSLGEGYEKLFF	TGTGCCAGCAGCTTGGGGGAGGGGTACGAAAAACTGTTTTTT
TRBV4-3	.	TRBJ2-2	TRBD2	CASSQVLAGGFANTGELFF	TGCGCCAGCAGCCAAGTGTTAGCGGGGGGATTCGCGAACACCGGGGAGCTGTTTTTT
TRBV2	.	TRBJ1-1	TRBD1	CASRTHRGDTEAFF	TGTGCCAGCAGAACCCACAGGGGAGACACTGAAGCTTTCTTT
TRBV28	.	TRBJ2-7	.	CASRDSLGQQYF	TGTGCCAGCAGGGACTCCCTAGGCCAGCAGTACTTC
TRBV28	.	TRBJ2-5	.	CASRGAGYETQYF	TGTGCCAGCAGGGGAGCGGGTTACGAGACCCAGTACTTC
TRBV19	.	TRBJ1-2	.	CASSIDRQGNGYTF	TGTGCCAGTAGTATAGATAGGCAGGGAAATGGCTACACCTTC
TRBV27	.	TRBJ2-7	.	CASRNTKSLVQYF	TGTGCCAGCAGGAATACCAAGAGTCTGGTGCAGTACTTC
TRBV2	.	TRBJ1-1	.	CASRTVTGTEAFF	TGTGCCAGCAGGACAGTAACGGGCACTGAAGCTTTCTTT
TRBV28	.	TRBJ2-1	TRBD2	CASIQAGLAGYNEQFF	TGTGCCAGCATCCAGGCGGGGCTAGCGGGTTACAATGAGCAGTTCTTC
TRBV30	few	TRBJ1-1	.	CAWSEQFNTEAFF	TGTGCCTGGAGTGAACAGTTTAACACTGAAGCTTTCTTT
TRBV28	.	TRBJ2-4	TRBD1	CASSSMYGDRGLDYIQYF	TGTGCCAGCAGTTCAATGTACGGGGACAGGGGGCTTGATTACATTCAGTACTTC
TRBV5-1	.	TRBJ2-2	TRBD1	CASSRGQGAGTGELFF	TGCGCCAGCAGCCGGGGACAGGGGGCTGGCACCGGGGAGCTGTTTTTT
TRBV6-1	.	TRBJ1-5	TRBD1	CASRVQGAPQPQHF	TGTGCCAGCAGGGTACAGGGGGCTCCTCAGCCCCAGCATTTT
TRBV20-1	.	TRBJ1-1	.	CSARSLTEAFF	TGCAGTGCTCGCTCACTTACTGAAGCTTTCTTT
TRBV2	.	TRBJ2-3	TRBD1	CASRQGAGGASTDTQYF	TGTGCCAGCAGACAGGGGGCTGGCGGGGCTAGCACAGATACGCAGTATTTT
TRBV5-6	.	TRBJ1-3	.	CASSLVQSGNTIYF	TGTGCCAGCAGCTTGGTACAGTCTGGAAACACCATATATTTT
TRBV21-1	few	TRBJ1-2	.	CASSKSGQGDGYTF	TGTGCCAGCAGCAAAAGCGGGCAGGGCGATGGCTACACCTTC
TRBV7-8	once	TRBJ1-6	.	CASGDTSPLHF	TGTGCCAGCGGGGACACCTCACCCCTCCACTTT
TRBV10-1	.	TRBJ1-1	.	CASSGLTAKNTEAFF	TGCGCCAGCAGTGGACTGACAGCGAAAAACACTGAAGCTTTCTTT
TRBV5-1	.	TRBJ1-3	.	CASSPSGVSGNTIYF	TGCGCCAGCAGCCCCTCAGGGGTCTCTGGAAACACCATATATTTT
TRBV7-9	.	TRBJ1-1	TRBD1	CASSLGTGVTEAFF	TGTGCCAGCAGCCTAGGGACAGGGGTAACTGAAGCTTTCTTT
TRBV29-1	.	TRBJ2-3	TRBD2	CSVEHLTSGDTQYF	TGCAGCGTTGAACACTTGACTAGCGGGGATACGCAGTATTTT
TRBV5-1	few	TRBJ2-2	TRBD1	CASSSSDRGTGELFF	TGCGCCAGCAGCTCCTCCGACAGGGGGACCGGGGAGCTGTTTTTT
TRBV18	.	TRBJ1-6	TRBD1	CASSLDRGGSPLHF	TGTGCCAGCTCCCTGGACAGGGGAGGTTCACCCCTCCACTTT
TRBV5-4	.	TRBJ1-2	.	CASSSAWGDYYGYTF	TGTGCCAGCAGCTCGGCGTGGGGCGATTACTATGGCTACACCTTC
TRBV24-1	.	TRBJ2-5	.	CATSEQGWETQYF	TGTGCCACCAGTGAACAGGGTTGGGAGACCCAGTACTTC
TRBV7-9	.	TRBJ2-1	TRBD2	CASSLWGGTYNEQFF	TGTGCCAGCAGCTTATGGGGGGGTACCTACAATGAGCAGTTCTTC
TRBV5-5	.	TRBJ1-1	TRBD1	CASSLALGTGEAFF	TGTGCCAGCAGCTTGGCCCTCGGGACAGGGGAAGCTTTCTTT